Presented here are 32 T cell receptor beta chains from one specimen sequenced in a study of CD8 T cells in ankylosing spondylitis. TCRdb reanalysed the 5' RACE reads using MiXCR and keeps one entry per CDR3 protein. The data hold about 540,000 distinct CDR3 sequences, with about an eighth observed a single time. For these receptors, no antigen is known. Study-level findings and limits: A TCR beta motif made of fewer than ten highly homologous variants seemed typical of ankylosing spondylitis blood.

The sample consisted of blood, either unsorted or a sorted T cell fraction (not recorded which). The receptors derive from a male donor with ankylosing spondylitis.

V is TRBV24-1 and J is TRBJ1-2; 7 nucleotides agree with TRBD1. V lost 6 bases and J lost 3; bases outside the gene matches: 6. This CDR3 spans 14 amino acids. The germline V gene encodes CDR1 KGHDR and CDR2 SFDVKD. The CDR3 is CATSKGQGDYGYTF. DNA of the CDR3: TGTGCCACCAGTAAAGGGCAGGGGGACTATGGCTACACCTTC.

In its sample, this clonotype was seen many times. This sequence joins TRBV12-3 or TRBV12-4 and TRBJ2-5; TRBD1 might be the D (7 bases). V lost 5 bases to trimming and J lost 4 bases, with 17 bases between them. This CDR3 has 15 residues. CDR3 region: CASSPGRGGRETQYF. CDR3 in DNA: TGTGCCAGCAGTCCCGGGAGAGGGGGCCGAGAGACCCAGTACTTC.

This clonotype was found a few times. Here the CDR3 reads CASSRTGTSGNEQYV. The CDR3 DNA is TGTGCCAGCTCGCGTACCGGGACTAGCGGGAACGAGCAGTACGTC. The genes are TRBV18 and TRBJ2-7; 13 positions agree with TRBD2. This CDR3 has 15 amino acids. J lost 5 bases, V lost 6 bases, and 7 bases had no gene match. In germline, CDR1 is KGHSH, CDR2 LQKENI.

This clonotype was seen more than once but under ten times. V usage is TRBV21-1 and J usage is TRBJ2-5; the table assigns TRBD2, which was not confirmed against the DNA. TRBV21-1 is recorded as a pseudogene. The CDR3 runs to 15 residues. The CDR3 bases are TGTGCCAGCAGCGGCCCTAGCGGGAGTGGGGAGACCCAGTACTTC. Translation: CASSGPSGSGETQYF.

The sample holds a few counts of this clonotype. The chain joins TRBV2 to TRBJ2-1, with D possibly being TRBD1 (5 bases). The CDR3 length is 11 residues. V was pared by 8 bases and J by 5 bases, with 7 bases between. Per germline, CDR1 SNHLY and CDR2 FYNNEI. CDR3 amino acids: CASGANNEQFF. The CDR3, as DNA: TGTGCCAGCGGGGCCAACAATGAGCAGTTCTTC. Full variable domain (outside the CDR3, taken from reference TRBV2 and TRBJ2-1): EPEVTQTPSHQVTQMGQEVILRCVPISNHLYFYWYRQILGQKVEFLVSFYNNEISEKSEIFDDQFSVERPDGSNFTLKIRSTKLEDSAMYFCASGANNEQFFGPGTRLTVL.

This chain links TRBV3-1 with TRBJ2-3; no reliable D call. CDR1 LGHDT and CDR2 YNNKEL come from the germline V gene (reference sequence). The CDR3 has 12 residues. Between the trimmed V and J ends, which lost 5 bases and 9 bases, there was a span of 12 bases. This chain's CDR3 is CASSNLVRTQYF. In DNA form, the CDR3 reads TGTGCCAGCAGCAACCTAGTAAGAACGCAGTATTTT.

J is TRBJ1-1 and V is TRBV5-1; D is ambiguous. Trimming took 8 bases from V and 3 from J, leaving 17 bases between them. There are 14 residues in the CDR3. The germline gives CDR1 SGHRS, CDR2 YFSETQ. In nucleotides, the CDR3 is TGCGCCAGTCAGGTGAGCAGACGGGACACTGAAGCTTTCTTT. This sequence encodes CASQVSRRDTEAFF.

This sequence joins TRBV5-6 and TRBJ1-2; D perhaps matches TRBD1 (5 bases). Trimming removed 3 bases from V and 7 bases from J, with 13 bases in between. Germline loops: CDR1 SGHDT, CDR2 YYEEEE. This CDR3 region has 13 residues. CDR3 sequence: CASSSDMGVGYTF. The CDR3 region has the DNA TGTGCCAGCAGCTCGGACATGGGGGTTGGCTACACCTTC.

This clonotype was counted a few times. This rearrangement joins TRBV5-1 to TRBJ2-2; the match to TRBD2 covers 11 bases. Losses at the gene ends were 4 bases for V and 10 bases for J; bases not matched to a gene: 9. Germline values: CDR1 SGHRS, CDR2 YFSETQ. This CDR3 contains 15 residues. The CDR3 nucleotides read TGCGCCAGCAGCATCCAACTAGCGGGAGAAGAGGAGCTGTTTTTT. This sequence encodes CASSIQLAGEEELFF.

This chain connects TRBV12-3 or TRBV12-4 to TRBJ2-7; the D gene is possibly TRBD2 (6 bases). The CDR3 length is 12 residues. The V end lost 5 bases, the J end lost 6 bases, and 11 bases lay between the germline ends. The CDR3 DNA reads TGTGCCAGCAGTCAAGGGACTCCCGAGCAGTACGTC. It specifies CASSQGTPEQYV.

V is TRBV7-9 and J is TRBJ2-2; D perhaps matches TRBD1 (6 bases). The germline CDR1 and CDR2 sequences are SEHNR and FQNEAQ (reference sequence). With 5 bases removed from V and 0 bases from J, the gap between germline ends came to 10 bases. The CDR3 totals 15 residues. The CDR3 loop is CASSKDRPNTGELFF. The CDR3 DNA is TGTGCCAGCAGCAAGGACAGACCGAACACCGGGGAGCTGTTTTTT.

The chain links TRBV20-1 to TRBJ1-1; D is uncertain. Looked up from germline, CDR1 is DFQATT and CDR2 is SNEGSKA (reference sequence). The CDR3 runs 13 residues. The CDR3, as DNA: TGCAGCGGTCTCCAGGCTTTAGGCACTGAAGCTTTCTTT. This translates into CSGLQALGTEAFF.

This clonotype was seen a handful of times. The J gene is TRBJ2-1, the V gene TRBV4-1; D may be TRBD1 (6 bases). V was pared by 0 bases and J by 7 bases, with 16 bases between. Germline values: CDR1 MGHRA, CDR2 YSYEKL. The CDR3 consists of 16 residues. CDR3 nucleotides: TGCGCCAGCAGCCAAGAGTTGCGGATAGGGGGTAATGAGCAGTTCTTC. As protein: CASSQELRIGGNEQFF.

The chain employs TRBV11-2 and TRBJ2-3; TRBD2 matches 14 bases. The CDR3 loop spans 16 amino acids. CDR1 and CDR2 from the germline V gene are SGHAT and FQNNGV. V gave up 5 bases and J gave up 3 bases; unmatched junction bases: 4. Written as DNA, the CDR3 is TGTGCCAGCAGCATGGGACTAGCGGGAGAGACAGATACGCAGTATTTT. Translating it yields CASSMGLAGETDTQYF.

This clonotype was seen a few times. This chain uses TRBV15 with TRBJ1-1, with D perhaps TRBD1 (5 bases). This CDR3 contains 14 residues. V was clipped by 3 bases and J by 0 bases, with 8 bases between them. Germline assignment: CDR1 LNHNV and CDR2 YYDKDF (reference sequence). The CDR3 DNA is TGTGCCACCAGCAGCAAACAGGTGAACACTGAAGCTTTCTTT. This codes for CATSSKQVNTEAFF. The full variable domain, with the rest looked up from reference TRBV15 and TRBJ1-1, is DAMVIQNPRYQVTQFGKPVTLSCSQTLNHNVMYWYQQKSSQAPKLLFHYYDKDFNNEADTPDNFQSRRPNTSFCFLDIRSPGLGDTAMYLCATSSKQVNTEAFFGQGTRLTVV.

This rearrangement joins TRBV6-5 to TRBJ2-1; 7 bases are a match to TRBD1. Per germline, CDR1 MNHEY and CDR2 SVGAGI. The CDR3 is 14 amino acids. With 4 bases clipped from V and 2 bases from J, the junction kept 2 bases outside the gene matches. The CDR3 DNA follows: TGTGCCAGCAGTTGGGACAGTGCCTACAATGAGCAGTTCTTC. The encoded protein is CASSWDSAYNEQFF.

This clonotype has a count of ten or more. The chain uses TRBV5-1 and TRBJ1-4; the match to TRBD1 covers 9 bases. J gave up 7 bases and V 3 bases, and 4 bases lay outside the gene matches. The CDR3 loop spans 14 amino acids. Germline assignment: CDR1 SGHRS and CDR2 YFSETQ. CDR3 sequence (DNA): TGCGCCAGCAGCTCGACAGGGGGGAGTGAAAAACTGTTTTTT. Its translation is CASSSTGGSEKLFF.

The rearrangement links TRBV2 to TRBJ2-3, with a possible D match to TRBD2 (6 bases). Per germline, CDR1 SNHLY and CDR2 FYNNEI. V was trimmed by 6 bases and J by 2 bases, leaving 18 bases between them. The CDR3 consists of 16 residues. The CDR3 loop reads CASRGTLAGPTDTQYF. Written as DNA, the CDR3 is TGTGCCAGCAGGGGAACTCTTGCGGGACCCACAGATACGCAGTATTTT. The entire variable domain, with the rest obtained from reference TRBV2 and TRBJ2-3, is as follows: EPEVTQTPSHQVTQMGQEVILRCVPISNHLYFYWYRQILGQKVEFLVSFYNNEISEKSEIFDDQFSVERPDGSNFTLKIRSTKLEDSAMYFCASRGTLAGPTDTQYFGPGTRLTVL.

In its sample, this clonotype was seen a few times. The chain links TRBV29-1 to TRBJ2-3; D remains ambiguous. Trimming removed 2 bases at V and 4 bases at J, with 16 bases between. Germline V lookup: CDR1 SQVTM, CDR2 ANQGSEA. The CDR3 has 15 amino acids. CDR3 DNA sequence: TGCAGCGTTGAATCGGAGTTCGTTAGATCAGATACGCAGTATTTT. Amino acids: CSVESEFVRSDTQYF.

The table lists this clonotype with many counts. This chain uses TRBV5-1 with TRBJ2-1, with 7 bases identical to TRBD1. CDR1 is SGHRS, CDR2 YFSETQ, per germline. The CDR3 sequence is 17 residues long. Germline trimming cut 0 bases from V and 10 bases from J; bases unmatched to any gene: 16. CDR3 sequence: CASSLAPLTSGGGEQFF. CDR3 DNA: TGCGCCAGCAGCTTGGCGCCGTTAACTTCAGGGGGTGGAGAGCAGTTCTTC.

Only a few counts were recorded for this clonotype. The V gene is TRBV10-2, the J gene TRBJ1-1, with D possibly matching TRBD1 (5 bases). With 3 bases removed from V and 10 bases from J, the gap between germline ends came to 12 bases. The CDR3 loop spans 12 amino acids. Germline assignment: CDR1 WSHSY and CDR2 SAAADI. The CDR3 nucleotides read TGCGCCAGCAGTGAAGTGTCTGGGGCAGCTTTCTTT. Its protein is CASSEVSGAAFF.

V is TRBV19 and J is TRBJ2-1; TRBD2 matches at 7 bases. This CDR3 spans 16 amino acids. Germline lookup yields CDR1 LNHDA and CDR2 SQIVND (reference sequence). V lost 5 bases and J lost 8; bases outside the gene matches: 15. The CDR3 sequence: CASSGPLAGVVDEQFF. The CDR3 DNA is TGTGCCAGTAGTGGCCCACTGGCGGGAGTGGTCGATGAGCAGTTCTTC.

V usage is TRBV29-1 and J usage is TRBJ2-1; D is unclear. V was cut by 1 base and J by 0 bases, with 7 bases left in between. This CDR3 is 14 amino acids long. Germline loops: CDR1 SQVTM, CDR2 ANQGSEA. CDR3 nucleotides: TGCAGCGTTGAAGGAGACCACTCCTACAATGAGCAGTTCTTC. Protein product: CSVEGDHSYNEQFF.

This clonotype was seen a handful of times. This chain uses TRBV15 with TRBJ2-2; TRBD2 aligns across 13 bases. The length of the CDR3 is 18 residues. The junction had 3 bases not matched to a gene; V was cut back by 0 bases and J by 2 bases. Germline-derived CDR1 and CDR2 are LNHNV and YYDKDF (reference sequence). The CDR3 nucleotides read TGTGCCACCAGCAGAGATACTAGCGGGAGGGCAAACACCGGGGAGCTGTTTTTT. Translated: CATSRDTSGRANTGELFF. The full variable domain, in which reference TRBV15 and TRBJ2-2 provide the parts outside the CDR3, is DAMVIQNPRYQVTQFGKPVTLSCSQTLNHNVMYWYQQKSSQAPKLLFHYYDKDFNNEADTPDNFQSRRPNTSFCFLDIRSPGLGDTAMYLCATSRDTSGRANTGELFFGEGSRLTVL.

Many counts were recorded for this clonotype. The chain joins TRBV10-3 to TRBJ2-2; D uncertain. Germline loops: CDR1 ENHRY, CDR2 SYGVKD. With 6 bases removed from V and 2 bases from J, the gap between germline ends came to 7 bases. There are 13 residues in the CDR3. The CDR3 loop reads CAISPANTGELFF. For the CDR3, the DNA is TGTGCCATCAGCCCGGCAAACACCGGGGAGCTGTTTTTT.

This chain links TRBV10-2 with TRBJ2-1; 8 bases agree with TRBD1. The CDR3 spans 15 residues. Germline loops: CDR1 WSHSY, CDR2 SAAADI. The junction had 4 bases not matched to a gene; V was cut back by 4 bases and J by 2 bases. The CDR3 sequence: CASSGPGQAYNEQFF. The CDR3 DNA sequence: TGCGCCAGCAGTGGACCGGGACAGGCCTACAATGAGCAGTTCTTC.

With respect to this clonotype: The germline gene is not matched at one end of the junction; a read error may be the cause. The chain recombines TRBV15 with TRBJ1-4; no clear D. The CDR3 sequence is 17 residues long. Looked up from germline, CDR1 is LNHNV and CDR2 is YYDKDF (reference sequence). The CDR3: CATSRGSRPATNEKPFF. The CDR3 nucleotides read TGTGCCACCAGCAGAGGGTCCCGTCCTGCAACTAATGAAAAACCGTTTTTT.

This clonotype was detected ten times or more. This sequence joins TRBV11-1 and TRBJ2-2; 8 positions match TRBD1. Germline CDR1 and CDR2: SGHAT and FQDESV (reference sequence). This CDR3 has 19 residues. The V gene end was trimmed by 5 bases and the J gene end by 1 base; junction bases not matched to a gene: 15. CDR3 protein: CASSPRYSTGEKNTGELFF. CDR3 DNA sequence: TGTGCCAGCAGCCCCCGATACTCGACAGGGGAGAAGAACACCGGGGAGCTGTTTTTT.

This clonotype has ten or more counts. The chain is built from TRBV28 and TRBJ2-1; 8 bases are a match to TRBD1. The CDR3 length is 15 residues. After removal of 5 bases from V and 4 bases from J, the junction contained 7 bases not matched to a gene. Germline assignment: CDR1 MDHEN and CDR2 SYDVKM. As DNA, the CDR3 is TGTGCCAGCAGTCCGTGGACAGGGAAGTACAATGAGCAGTTCTTC. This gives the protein CASSPWTGKYNEQFF.

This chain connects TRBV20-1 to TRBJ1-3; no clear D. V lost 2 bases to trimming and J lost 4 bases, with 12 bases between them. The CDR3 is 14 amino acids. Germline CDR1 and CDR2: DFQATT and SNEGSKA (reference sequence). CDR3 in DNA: TGCAGTGCTAGATTTGCGGGTTCAGGAAACACCATATATTTT. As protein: CSARFAGSGNTIYF.

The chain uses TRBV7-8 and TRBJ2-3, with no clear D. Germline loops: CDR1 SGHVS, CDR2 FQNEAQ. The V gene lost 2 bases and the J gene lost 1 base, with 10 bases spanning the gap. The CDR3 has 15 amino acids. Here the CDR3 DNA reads TGTGCCAGCAGCTTAAGGGCCCCCGGCACAGATACGCAGTATTTT. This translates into CASSLRAPGTDTQYF.

CDR3: CASSLEGAGYEQYF. The CDR3 nucleotides read TGCGCCAGCAGCTTGGAGGGCGCGGGTTACGAGCAGTACTTC. The rearrangement links TRBV5-1 to TRBJ2-7, with TRBD2 as a possible D gene (5 bases). Trimming removed 0 bases at V and 4 bases at J, with 11 bases between. The CDR3 is 14 residues long. Germline V gene sequence: CDR1 SGHRS, CDR2 YFSETQ.